Listed here is a single TCR beta chain. Its antigen is undetermined. This sample is drawn from a study of shared clonotypes between healthy human individuals. Study-level results: On the whole, naive subsets had larger estimated richness than memory subsets had.

At a deep level, the assay was run. It was 150 to 200 ng DNA, 30,000 or so T cell genomes, that sorted-subset replicate PCRs used. TCRdb's table, derived via immunoSEQ multiplex PCR, lists solely in-frame clones and lacks some. Of 1.5 million to 1.9 million clones in the sample, 95% to 99% were seen once. Losses at the gene ends were 3 bases for V and 2 bases for J; bases not matched to a gene: 2. Germline V gives CDR1 MGHDK, CDR2 SYGVNS. This CDR3 spans 14 amino acids. This sequence joins TRBV25-1 and TRBJ2-3, with 7 nucleotides matching TRBD2. Sample: naive CD4+ T cells sorted from blood. Documented subset: CD45RA+ positively selected. This clonotype was obtained from a man aged 30-40 years in good health. Here the CDR3 DNA reads TGTGCCAGCAGTGAGGGACTACACACAGATACGCAGTATTTT. Encoded protein: CASSEGLHTDTQYF.